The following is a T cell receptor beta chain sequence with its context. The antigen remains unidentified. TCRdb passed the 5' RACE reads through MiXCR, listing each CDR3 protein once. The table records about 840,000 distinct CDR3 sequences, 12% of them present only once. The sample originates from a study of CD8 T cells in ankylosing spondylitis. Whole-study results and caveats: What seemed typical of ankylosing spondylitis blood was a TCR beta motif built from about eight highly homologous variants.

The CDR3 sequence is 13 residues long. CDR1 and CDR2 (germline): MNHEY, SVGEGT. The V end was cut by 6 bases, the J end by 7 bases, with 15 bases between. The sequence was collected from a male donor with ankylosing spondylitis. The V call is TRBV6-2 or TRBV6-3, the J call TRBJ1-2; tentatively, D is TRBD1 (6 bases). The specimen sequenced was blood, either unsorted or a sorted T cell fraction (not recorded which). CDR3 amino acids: CASRPTGSPGYTF. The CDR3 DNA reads TGTGCCAGCAGGCCTACAGGGAGCCCTGGCTACACCTTC.